One T cell receptor (beta chain) is described in this entry. As yet, its antigen is unknown. This specimen belongs to a study of beta chain features in type 1 diabetes. CD4+ naive, central memory, regulatory and stem cell-like memory subsets were isolated by sorting on CD45RO/CCR7/CD25/CD127/CD95/CD27. Points from the study as a whole: Insertion counts at VDJ junctions were lower in type 1 diabetes patients, who also showed more deletions there. Moderate yet significant TCRB CDR3 shortening was seen in Type 1 diabetes patients in all four CD4+ subsets. Shorter templates may be favored by PCR, equally so in patients and controls.

The CDR3 runs to 17 residues. Deletions cut 0 bases from V and 1 base from J, with 16 bases between. Germline V gene lookup returns CDR1 GTSNPN and CDR2 SVGIG (reference sequence). What was sequenced were expressed TCRB transcripts, since all of the isolated RNA had been reverse transcribed. Repertoires were generated with immunoSEQ multiplex PCR, while TCRdb's copy carries only in-frame clones and drops some. The sample has about 740,000 clones; roughly 13% are singletons. This clonotype was obtained from a man between 18 and 29 years old with type 1 diabetes. Material for sequencing was naive CD4+ T cells from blood. The chain links TRBV30 to TRBJ2-1, with D perhaps matching TRBD1 (6 bases). CDR3 in DNA: TGTGCCTGGAGTGTACTAGGGGGACGAGGGTCCTACAATGAGCAGTTCTTC. It specifies CAWSVLGGRGSYNEQFF.